This TCR delta chain comes out of a study of DNA immune sequencing with unique molecular identifiers. Looking at the study overall: γδ T cells were magnetically enriched from buffy coats; genomic DNA was sequenced. Study results and limitations: Non-enriched samples had more out-of-frame TRD sequences, likely from αβ T cells. Novel TRD sequences not targeted by the primers cannot be detected.

Notes on this clone: Its antigen remains unknown.

This CDR3 has 25 residues. All 8 TRDV and 4 TRDJ genes were targeted in 32-plex amplification of genomic DNA. A 12-nucleotide UMI was added during 2 to 3 barcoding PCR cycles before adapter PCR. TCRdb re-called clones from the multiplex PCR reads using CATT. The data contain around 250 delta-chain clones, roughly 16% of them singletons. The material sequenced was buffy coat blood. The V gene remains uncalled, whereas the J gene is TRDJ1; the table's D gene call, TRDD3, was not cross checked with the DNA. The sequence derives from a human donor in good health. CDR3 loop: CAFGIQSPVLRGIRYSKGKIDKLIF. The DNA for the CDR3 is TGTGCCTTTGGTATCCAGAGCCCTGTGTTGAGGGGGATACGATATTCTAAAGGTAAAATCGATAAACTCATCTTT.